The 13 T cell receptor beta chains reported below all come from one sample, sequenced in a study of blood T cells in healthy people across ages. Primed by a sample-barcoded 5' primer and a J-beta primer mix, a second PCR proceeded for 7 to 11 cycles. TCRdb reanalysed the 5' RACE reads using MiXCR and keeps one entry per CDR3 protein. The sample has 1.5 million to 2 million distinct CDR3 sequences, 25% to 30% seen once; the top ten hold about 7.7%. The sample consisted of blood. The receptor set was obtained from a woman aged 25-40 years in good health.

This chain joins TRBV6-1 and TRBJ2-3; D gene unclear. Germline assignment: CDR1 MNHNS and CDR2 SASEGT. V dropped 4 bases and J dropped 1 base, with 12 bases sitting between them. The CDR3 loop spans 15 amino acids. CDR3 sequence: CASSGQVAGTDTQYF. In nucleotides, the CDR3 is TGTGCCAGCAGTGGCCAGGTAGCCGGCACAGATACGCAGTATTTT.

In this sample, this clonotype turned up many times. V is TRBV12-3 or TRBV12-4 and J is TRBJ2-1; 7 nucleotides line up with TRBD1. V dropped 5 bases and J dropped 3; count of bases not matched to a gene: 4. CDR3 size: 14 residues. CDR3 in amino acids: CASSNRQGYNEQFF. The CDR3 DNA follows: TGTGCCAGCAGTAACAGACAGGGCTACAATGAGCAGTTCTTC.

The J gene is TRBJ2-1, the V gene TRBV3-1, with 7 bases aligning to TRBD2. With 6 bases clipped from V and 7 bases from J, the junction kept 15 bases outside the gene matches. Germline values: CDR1 LGHDT, CDR2 YNNKEL (reference sequence). This CDR3 is built from 16 residues. In DNA, the CDR3 is TGTGCCAGCAGTCCGTGGAGCGGGGTGGCCACTAATGAGCAGTTCTTC. Translated, it gives CASSPWSGVATNEQFF.

This clonotype came up a few times. This chain connects TRBV5-6 to TRBJ2-3; 14 bases align to TRBD2. With V trimmed by 3 bases and J by 1 base, 4 bases remained unmatched. The germline V gene has CDR1 SGHDT and CDR2 YYEEEE. This CDR3 is built from 17 residues. DNA of the CDR3: TGTGCCAGCAGCTGGGGACTAGCGGGAGTGGGCACAGATACGCAGTATTTT. Amino acid sequence: CASSWGLAGVGTDTQYF.

This clonotype was detected a few times. CDR3 nucleotides: TGTGCCAGCAGCTTAGGACTAGCGGGGACCAGAGATACGCAGTATTTT. Protein product: CASSLGLAGTRDTQYF. The rearrangement links TRBV7-2 to TRBJ2-3; TRBD2 agrees at 11 bases. The CDR3 sequence is 16 residues long. V lost 1 base and J lost 5; bases outside the gene matches: 5. Per germline, CDR1 SGHTA and CDR2 FQGNSA. Full variable domain (missing parts from reference TRBV7-2 and TRBJ2-3): GAGVSQSPSNKVTEKGKDVELRCDPISGHTALYWYRQSLGQGLEFLIYFQGNSAPDKSGLPSDRFSAERTGGSVSTLTIQRTQQEDSAVYLCASSLGLAGTRDTQYFGPGTRLTVL.

Ten or more counts support this clonotype. J is TRBJ2-7 and V is TRBV6-5; D tentatively reads TRBD1 or TRBD2 (7 bases each). Germline loops: CDR1 MNHEY, CDR2 SVGAGI. Trimming removed 6 bases at V and 5 bases at J, with 17 bases between. The CDR3 runs 14 residues. CDR3 protein: CASSTTGRAHEQYF. The CDR3 nucleotides are TGTGCCAGCAGCACGACAGGGAGGGCCCACGAGCAGTACTTC.

This clonotype has at least ten counts. CDR3 DNA: TGTGCCAGCAGCCTACACTTAGAATCCTACGAGCAGTACTTC. Translating gives CASSLHLESYEQYF. The genes are TRBV9 and TRBJ2-7, with D hard to call. V was pared by 4 bases and J by 1 base, with 12 bases between. Germline loops: CDR1 SGDLS, CDR2 YYNGEE. The CDR3 is 14 amino acids.

The V gene is TRBV20-1, the J gene TRBJ1-6; D possibly corresponds to TRBD1 (5 bases). V was clipped by 7 bases and J by 7 bases, with 11 bases between them. There are 12 residues in the CDR3. Germline V lookup: CDR1 DFQATT, CDR2 SNEGSKA (reference sequence). This chain's CDR3 is CSVRGGNSPLHF. In DNA, the CDR3 is TGCAGTGTACGGGGGGGGAATTCACCCCTCCACTTT.

This clonotype came up many times. The CDR3 DNA reads as TGCGCCAGCAGCCAATTGAAACAGGGGAAGCTCGAGCAGTACTTC. It yields the protein CASSQLKQGKLEQYF. The rearrangement links TRBV4-1 to TRBJ2-7, with 7 bases aligning to TRBD1. The germline gives CDR1 MGHRA, CDR2 YSYEKL. The CDR3 runs to 15 residues. The V gene end was trimmed by 2 bases and the J gene end by 6 bases; junction bases not matched to a gene: 10.

The J gene is TRBJ2-4, the V gene TRBV2; no clear D. V shed 9 bases and J shed 13 bases, with 22 bases lying between them. Germline CDR1 SNHLY, CDR2 FYNNEI. The CDR3 totals 13 residues. The CDR3 reads CASELSRSDEQYF. In DNA form, the CDR3 reads TGTGCCAGTGAGTTGTCGAGGAGCGATGAGCAGTACTTC.

Only a few counts were recorded for this clonotype. The V and J genes are TRBV7-2 and TRBJ2-1; either TRBD1 or TRBD2 may fit D (5 bases each). Trimming shortened V by 1 base and J by 6 bases, and 13 bases separated the two germline ends. The CDR3 runs 15 residues. Germline CDR1 is SGHTA and CDR2 is FQGNSA. The CDR3 nucleotides read TGTGCCAGCAGCTTAGGCGTGGGGGACCTCAATGAGCAGTTCTTC. Translation: CASSLGVGDLNEQFF.

This clonotype came up a few times. The V gene is TRBV20-1, the J gene TRBJ2-1, with 13 bases that match TRBD2. In germline, CDR1 is DFQATT, CDR2 SNEGSKA (reference sequence). CDR3 length equals 19 residues. With V trimmed by 4 bases and J by 0 bases, 12 bases remained unmatched. As DNA, the CDR3 is TGCAGTGCTATCACACCGACTAGCGGGGGGTCTGGCTCCTACAATGAGCAGTTCTTC. Protein: CSAITPTSGGSGSYNEQFF.

The genes are TRBV2 and TRBJ1-4, with D possibly being TRBD1 (6 bases). The CDR3 sequence is 15 residues long. The germline V gene encodes CDR1 SNHLY and CDR2 FYNNEI. Trimming cost V 8 bases and J 4 bases, with 17 bases left between them. CDR3 DNA sequence: TGTGCCAGCGGTGTTCAGGGGCTCGGTAATGAAAAACTGTTTTTT. Translation gives CASGVQGLGNEKLFF.